The clone carrying this T cell receptor (beta chain) has at least ten counts. This sample was included in a study of blood T cells in healthy people across ages. A J-beta primer mix and a sample-barcoded 5' primer were used in a second PCR of roughly 7 to 12 cycles. TCRdb reprocessed the 5' RACE reads with MiXCR, giving one entry per CDR3 protein. The sample includes around 1.5 million distinct CDR3 sequences, roughly 32% of them seen just once. In germline, CDR1 is MNHEY, CDR2 SMNVEV (reference sequence). Trimming pared 8 bases from V and 0 bases from J, leaving 8 bases between. CDR3 length: 13 residues.

V and J are TRBV27 and TRBJ2-1; D is perhaps TRBD2 (5 bases). Sequenced: blood. This receptor was taken from a woman aged 30 to 39 in good health. The DNA of the CDR3 is TGTGCCAGCCTGAGCGGCTCCTACAATGAGCAGTTCTTC. This translates into CASLSGSYNEQFF.